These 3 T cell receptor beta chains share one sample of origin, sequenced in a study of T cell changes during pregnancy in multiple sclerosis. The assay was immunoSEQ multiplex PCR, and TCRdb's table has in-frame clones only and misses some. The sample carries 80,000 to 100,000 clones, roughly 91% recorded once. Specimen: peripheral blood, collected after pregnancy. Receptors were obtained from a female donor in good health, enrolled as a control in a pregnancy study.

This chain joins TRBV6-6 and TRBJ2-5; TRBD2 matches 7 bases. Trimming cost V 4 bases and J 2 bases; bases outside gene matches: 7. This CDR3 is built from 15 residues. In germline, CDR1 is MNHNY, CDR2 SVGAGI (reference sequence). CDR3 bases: TGTGCCAGCAGTTCGGGGGGTGGTCAGCAAGAGACCCAGTACTTC. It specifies CASSSGGGQQETQYF.

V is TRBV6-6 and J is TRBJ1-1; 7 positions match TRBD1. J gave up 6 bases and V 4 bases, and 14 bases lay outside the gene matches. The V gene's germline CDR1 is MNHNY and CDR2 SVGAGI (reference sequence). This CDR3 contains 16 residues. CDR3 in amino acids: CASSSSQYLTGAEAFF. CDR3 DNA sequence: TGTGCCAGCAGTTCCTCGCAGTACCTCACAGGGGCTGAAGCTTTCTTT.

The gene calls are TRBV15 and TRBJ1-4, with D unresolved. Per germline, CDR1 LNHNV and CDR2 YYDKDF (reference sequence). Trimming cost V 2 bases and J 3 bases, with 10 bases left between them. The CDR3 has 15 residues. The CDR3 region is CATSRTSFPNEKLFF. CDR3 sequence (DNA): TGTGCCACCAGCAGAACGAGTTTTCCTAATGAAAAACTGTTTTTT.